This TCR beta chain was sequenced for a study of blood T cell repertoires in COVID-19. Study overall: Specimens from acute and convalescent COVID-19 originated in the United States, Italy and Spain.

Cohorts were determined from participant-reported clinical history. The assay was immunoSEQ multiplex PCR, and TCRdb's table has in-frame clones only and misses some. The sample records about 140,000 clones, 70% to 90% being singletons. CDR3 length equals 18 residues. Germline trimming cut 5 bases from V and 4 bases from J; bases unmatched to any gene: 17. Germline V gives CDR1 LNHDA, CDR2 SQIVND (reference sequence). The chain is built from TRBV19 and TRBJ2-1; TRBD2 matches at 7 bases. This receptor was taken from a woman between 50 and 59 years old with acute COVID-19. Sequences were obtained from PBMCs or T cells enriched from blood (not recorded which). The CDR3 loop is CASSPWSASGNPYNEQFF. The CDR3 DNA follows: TGTGCCAGTAGTCCCTGGTCCGCAAGCGGGAACCCTTACAATGAGCAGTTCTTC. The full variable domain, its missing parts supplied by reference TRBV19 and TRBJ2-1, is DGGITQSPKYLFRKEGQNVTLSCEQNLNHDAMYWYRQDPGQGLRLIYYSQIVNDFQKGDIAEGYSVSREKKESFPLTVTSAQKNPTAFYLCASSPWSASGNPYNEQFFGPGTRLTVL.